This T cell receptor (beta chain) derives from a study of shared clonotypes between healthy human individuals. Whole-study results and caveats: Estimated richness was generally greater in naive than memory subsets.

Only in-frame clones appear in the TCRdb table, and some are missing; sequencing was by immunoSEQ multiplex PCR. The data show about 1.1 million clones, approximately 80% seen once. Worth noting for this clone: What it binds is unknown.

CDR1 MNHNY and CDR2 SVGAGI come from the germline V gene (reference sequence). Trimming stripped 4 bases from V and 2 bases from J, with 12 bases between. This CDR3 comprises 15 residues. Each of the donors was a healthy adult who was HIV-negative and had not had a recent acute infection or vaccination. The TCR originated in a man between 18 and 29 years old in good health. Some clones in this sample may be carry-over from other donors' samples. The chain couples TRBV6-6 to TRBJ1-5; D may be TRBD1 (5 bases). The material sequenced was memory CD4+ T cells from PBMCs. Regarding subset: CD45RA-negative fraction. DNA for the CDR3: TGTGCCAGCAGTTTGTGGGGGGAACGCAATCAGCCCCAGCATTTT. The encoded protein is CASSLWGERNQPQHF.